The 9 T cell receptor beta chains in this list originate from one sample, sequenced in a study of CD8 T cells in ankylosing spondylitis. TCRdb ran MiXCR on the 5' RACE reads and lists one entry per CDR3 protein. The sample lists approximately 260,000 distinct CDR3 sequences, 15% to 20% occurring once. The sequenced material came from blood, either unsorted or a sorted T cell fraction (not recorded which). The receptors here all came from a male donor with ankylosing spondylitis or in good health (not recorded which).

The J gene is TRBJ2-7, the V gene TRBV9, with TRBD2 identical over 11 bases. The CDR3 totals 15 residues. Germline CDR1 and CDR2: SGDLS and YYNGEE. V lost 3 bases to trimming and J lost 2 bases; unmatched junction nucleotides: 4. CDR3 DNA sequence: TGTGCCAGCAGCGCCGGGACTAGCGGTACCTACGAGCAGTACTTC. As protein: CASSAGTSGTYEQYF.

This chain connects TRBV4-1 to TRBJ1-5; no reliable D call. Germline CDR1 and CDR2: MGHRA and YSYEKL. CDR3 length equals 14 residues. V lost 0 bases and J 4 bases, leaving 7 bases between the germline ends. For the CDR3, the DNA is TGCGCCAGCAGCCAAGATGCCAGTAATCAGCCCCAGCATTTT. It translates to CASSQDASNQPQHF.

The chain uses TRBV2 and TRBJ2-3; 7 nucleotides align to TRBD1. The ends lost 0 bases at V and 4 bases at J; junction bases unmatched: 1. CDR1 and CDR2 (germline): SNHLY, FYNNEI. This CDR3 is built from 14 residues. The DNA of the CDR3 is TGTGCCAGCAGTGAAGCAGGGGGCGCAGATACGCAGTATTTT. Protein product: CASSEAGGADTQYF. Full variable domain (rest looked up from reference TRBV2 and TRBJ2-3): EPEVTQTPSHQVTQMGQEVILRCVPISNHLYFYWYRQILGQKVEFLVSFYNNEISEKSEIFDDQFSVERPDGSNFTLKIRSTKLEDSAMYFCASSEAGGADTQYFGPGTRLTVL.

This clonotype was detected many times. The chain is built from TRBV20-1 and TRBJ2-5; the match to TRBD2 covers 12 bases. The J segment lost 5 bases and the V segment lost 0 bases, leaving 1 base of the junction unmatched. The CDR3 length is 14 residues. From germline, CDR1 is DFQATT and CDR2 SNEGSKA (reference sequence). The CDR3 loop reads CSARDLAGGETQYF. For the CDR3, the DNA is TGCAGTGCTAGAGACCTAGCGGGAGGGGAGACCCAGTACTTC.

This clonotype was observed a handful of times. V gene TRBV4-1 combines with J gene TRBJ2-3, with 8 bases fitting TRBD2. The CDR3 runs 15 residues. CDR1 is MGHRA, CDR2 YSYEKL, per germline. J lost 6 bases, V lost 0 bases, and 5 bases had no gene match. DNA of the CDR3: TGCGCCAGCAGCCAAGATAGCGGGGAAAGGGATACGCAGTATTTT. Translation gives CASSQDSGERDTQYF.

The table lists this clonotype with a few counts. The V call is TRBV5-1, the J call TRBJ2-7; either TRBD1 or TRBD2 may fit D (6 bases each). This CDR3 is 16 amino acids long. Trimming removed 9 bases from V and 2 bases from J, with 24 bases in between. Germline lookup yields CDR1 SGHRS and CDR2 YFSETQ. CDR3 protein: CATGEDPDLRPYEQYF. The DNA of the CDR3 is TGCGCCACAGGGGAGGACCCCGACCTCCGTCCCTACGAGCAGTACTTC.

This clonotype has just a few counts. The chain links TRBV7-9 to TRBJ2-7, with D unresolved. V shed 5 bases and J shed 2 bases, with 16 bases lying between them. The germline gives CDR1 SEHNR, CDR2 FQNEAQ (reference sequence). The CDR3 is 15 residues long. In DNA form, the CDR3 reads TGTGCCAGCAGCCCGCGACCCCCGGAAGCCTACGAGCAGTACTTC. It is translated as CASSPRPPEAYEQYF.

The sample holds a few counts of this clonotype. This chain links TRBV7-9 with TRBJ2-5; weak D call: TRBD1 (6 bases). The CDR3 extends over 16 amino acids. V was cut by 5 bases and J by 5 bases, with 21 bases left in between. Per the germline V gene, CDR1 is SEHNR and CDR2 is FQNEAQ (reference sequence). CDR3 protein: CASSPPGAGAEETQYF. DNA of the CDR3: TGTGCCAGCAGCCCACCCGGCGCAGGGGCGGAGGAGACCCAGTACTTC.

This clonotype was counted between two and nine times. V gene TRBV19 combines with J gene TRBJ1-1, with TRBD1 as a possible D gene (6 bases). The CDR3 length is 14 residues. V was pared by 5 bases and J by 1 base, with 11 bases between. Germline V gives CDR1 LNHDA, CDR2 SQIVND (reference sequence). The CDR3 is CASSVTGWNTEAFF. In DNA form, the CDR3 reads TGTGCCAGTAGTGTGACAGGATGGAACACTGAAGCTTTCTTT.